This TCR beta chain derives from a study of PD-L1 blockade in urothelial cancer. Across the study: Of prior chemotherapy regimens, patients had received between 0 and 3. Analysis of blood occurred 3 weeks (second dose) and 6 weeks after treatment start. Per blood sample, T cells had a median of around 150,000.

This CDR3 is 14 amino acids long. Trimming took 8 bases from V and 8 from J; bases not matched to a gene: 6. Germline V lookup: CDR1 KGHSH, CDR2 LQKENI. Regarding the study as a whole: For durable-benefit patients, tumor-associated blood clones expanded more at 3 weeks.

Regarding time point: peripheral blood 6 weeks after treatment start. Measured with immunoSEQ multiplex PCR; TCRdb has only the in-frame clones, and not every one. The sample includes about 76,000 clones, approximately 90% of them seen just once. Points on this clone: Its specificity is unknown.

The chain combines TRBV18 with TRBJ2-1; 13 nucleotides align to TRBD2. The source of this sequence is a woman aged 80 or older with urothelial cancer. The source was PBMCs, collected around atezolizumab (anti-PD-L1) treatment. CDR3 sequence (DNA): TGTGCCAGCGCTCGGACTAGCGGGAGAGATGAGCAGTTCTTC. Protein product: CASARTSGRDEQFF.